This TCR beta chain was sequenced during a study of beta chain features in type 1 diabetes. Expressed TCRB transcripts were sequenced after all isolated RNA was converted to cDNA. TCRdb keeps only in-frame clones here, not all; method: immunoSEQ multiplex PCR. The repertoire holds more than 300,000 clones, 7% to 9% seen once, with 0.44% in the top ten. Overall study findings and caveats: In cDNA sequencing, cells with high TCR expression could be over-represented. For Type 1 diabetes patients, all four CD4+ subsets carried TCRB CDR3s that were moderately but significantly shorter.

This clone was picked up a small number of times. Its antigen remains unidentified. Per germline, CDR1 SEHNR and CDR2 FQNEAQ (reference sequence). The V end lost 4 bases, the J end lost 5 bases, and 12 bases lay between the germline ends. CDR3 length: 14 residues. Sequenced: central memory CD4+ T cells from blood. This TCR was recovered from a woman aged 18-29 years in good health. J is TRBJ2-1 and V is TRBV7-9; D is possibly TRBD2 (5 bases). The CDR3 sequence: CASSSDWENNEQFF. CDR3 nucleotides: TGTGCCAGCAGCTCGGACTGGGAGAACAATGAGCAGTTCTTC.